The following is a T cell receptor beta chain sequence with its context. Antigen specificity is unknown. The PCR made use of 60 Vbeta and 13 Jbeta primers. Here immunoSEQ multiplex PCR was the method, and the copy in TCRdb shows in-frame clones only, minus some. This table holds roughly 220,000 clones, 65% to 80% found once. These data are taken from a study of cytomegalovirus exposure and HLA in healthy donors. At the level of the study: Genotyping of some 400 donors showed that about 84% belonged to the Caucasian-associated ancestry cluster. Overall study findings and caveats: In vitro assays verified that a few CMV-associated chains recognized CMV antigens specifically.

Germline V gene lookup returns CDR1 SGHRS and CDR2 YFSETQ. The CDR3 loop spans 12 amino acids. Trimming removed 3 bases from V and 4 bases from J, with 6 bases in between. The J gene is TRBJ2-3, the V gene TRBV5-1; a weak D match, TRBD1 (5 bases). The sample consisted of PBMCs. This TCR derives from a man aged 45 to 65 in good health and CMV-seronegative. The DNA for the CDR3 is TGCGCCAGCAGCTGGGGCGCAGATACGCAGTATTTT. Amino acid sequence: CASSWGADTQYF.